These 14 T cell receptor beta chains were all obtained from the same sample, sequenced in a study of metastatic and nonmetastatic thyroid tumors. Until they underwent thyroid surgery, no patient had received any treatment. TCRdb re-clonotyped the PCR reads via MiXCR. This table holds about 25,000 clones, around 20% found once. The sequenced sample consisted of blood. These receptors were collected from a male donor with papillary thyroid cancer or a benign thyroid nodule (not recorded which). Some clones in this sample may be carry-over from other donors' samples.

As regards this clone: An end of the junction does not agree with germline; a read error may underlie this. This sequence joins TRBV4-1 and TRBJ2-5, with TRBD2 matching over 8 bases. CDR3 length: 16 residues. Germline loops: CDR1 MGHRA, CDR2 YSYEKL. The CDR3 loop reads CASSQARLASQETQYF. The CDR3 region has the DNA TGTGCCAGCAGCCAAGCGAGACTAGCGTCCCAAGAGACCCAGTACTTC.

Notes on this clone: This may be a read error, as it is one base from a much larger clone. The CDR3 here is CASIEQGTRFYGQYF. The CDR3 region has the DNA TGTGCCAGCATCGAACAGGGGACTCGGTTCTACGGGCAGTACTTC. The V gene is TRBV14, the J gene TRBJ2-7; D may be TRBD1 (7 bases). Germline CDR1 reads SGHDN; CDR2 reads FVKESK. The CDR3 consists of 15 residues.

As regards this clone: A read error may explain this, as a much larger clone is one base away. J is TRBJ1-3 and V is TRBV7-6; D is possibly TRBD1 (6 bases). This CDR3 is 14 amino acids long. Germline CDR1 is SGHVS and CDR2 is FNYEAQ. Trimming cost V 1 base and J 8 bases, with 12 bases left between them. The CDR3 reads CASSLETQGDTIYF. Here the CDR3 DNA reads TGTGCCAGCAGCTTAGAAACACAGGGAGACACCATATATTTT.

In its sample, this clone was seen many times. This chain connects TRBV5-4 to TRBJ1-2, with 9 bases that match TRBD1. Per germline, CDR1 SGHNT and CDR2 YYREEE (reference sequence). Trimming removed 0 bases from V and 5 bases from J; junction bases left unmatched: 11. CDR3 length: 17 amino acids. The CDR3 loop reads CASSLGGVTGGDYGYTF. DNA for the CDR3: TGTGCCAGCAGCTTGGGAGGGGTGACAGGGGGGGATTATGGCTACACCTTC.

This clone qualifies as medium-sized. The rearrangement uses TRBV6-1 and TRBJ2-7; D not resolved. The CDR3 runs 14 residues. Trimming removed 3 bases from V and 2 bases from J, with 11 bases in between. Germline CDR1 MNHNS, CDR2 SASEGT. The CDR3 DNA reads as TGTGCCAGCAGTGACGGAGACGGACCCTACGAGCAGTACTTC. Its protein product is CASSDGDGPYEQYF.

J is TRBJ1-5 and V is TRBV19, with D maybe TRBD1 (6 bases). Trimming removed 3 bases from V and 2 bases from J, with 23 bases in between. The CDR3 consists of 19 residues. Per the germline V gene, CDR1 is LNHDA and CDR2 is SQIVND (reference sequence). The CDR3 DNA follows: TGTGCCAGTAGTATTTTAGGGGGGGCCGTCTACTCCGGCAATCAGCCCCAGCATTTT. Its protein is CASSILGGAVYSGNQPQHF.

The chain links TRBV4-3 to TRBJ1-4; TRBD1 is a possible D gene (5 bases). Trimming removed 3 bases at V and 2 bases at J, with 10 bases between. The germline V gene has CDR1 LGHNA and CDR2 YSLEER. This CDR3 comprises 15 residues. The DNA of the CDR3 is TGCGCCAGCAGCCACGAGGGGCGTACTAATGAAAAACTGTTTTTT. It yields the protein CASSHEGRTNEKLFF.

At least ten counts were recorded for this clone. This rearrangement joins TRBV11-2 to TRBJ2-7; 7 nucleotides align to TRBD2. The CDR3 extends over 16 amino acids. CDR1 and CDR2 from the germline V gene are SGHAT and FQNNGV. The V gene end was trimmed by 4 bases and the J gene end by 6 bases; junction bases not matched to a gene: 15. The CDR3 DNA is TGTGCCAGCAGCTCGGGTGGAGCGGGGACCGAGGGCGAGCAGTACTTC. It specifies CASSSGGAGTEGEQYF. The full variable domain, with the rest looked up from reference TRBV11-2 and TRBJ2-7, is EAGVAQSPRYKIIEKRQSVAFWCNPISGHATLYWYQQILGQGPKLLIQFQNNGVVDDSQLPKDRFSAERLKGVDSTLKIQPAKLEDSAVYLCASSSGGAGTEGEQYFGPGTRLTVT.

Only a few counts were recorded for this clone. The chain couples TRBV28 to TRBJ2-7; D may be TRBD1 or TRBD2 (6 bases each). V lost 9 bases to trimming and J lost 2 bases, with 20 bases between them. Germline V gene lookup returns CDR1 MDHEN and CDR2 SYDVKM. The CDR3 runs to 15 residues. The CDR3 reads CASSTGGHGAYEQYF. The CDR3 coding sequence is TGTGCCAGTAGCACCGGGGGACACGGGGCCTACGAGCAGTACTTC.

This clone appeared a few times. The chain couples TRBV9 to TRBJ2-1, with 9 bases matching TRBD2. V trimming: 0 bases; J trimming: 6 bases; junction bases outside the gene matches: 4. The CDR3 has 15 residues. Germline loops: CDR1 SGDLS, CDR2 YYNGEE. Written as DNA, the CDR3 is TGTGCCAGCAGCGTAGGGGGACTAGCAATCAATGAGCAGTTCTTC. It specifies CASSVGGLAINEQFF.

A single count supports this clone. V usage is TRBV5-8 and J usage is TRBJ1-6; D is possibly TRBD1 (5 bases). The CDR3 runs to 14 residues. V was pared by 1 base and J by 10 bases, with 12 bases between. Per germline, CDR1 SGHTS and CDR2 YDEGEE. CDR3 DNA sequence: TGTGCCAGCAGCTTGCAACAGGCAGGGTCACCCCTCCACTTT. Encoded protein: CASSLQQAGSPLHF.

This clone was detected many times. The rearrangement uses TRBV7-8 and TRBJ1-1; D is uncertain. The length of the CDR3 is 13 residues. With 3 bases removed from V and 1 base from J, the gap between germline ends came to 6 bases. Germline CDR1 and CDR2: SGHVS and FQNEAQ. The CDR3 DNA reads as TGTGCCAGCAGCTTTTCACAGAACACTGAAGCTTTCTTT. It encodes CASSFSQNTEAFF. Drawing the rest from reference TRBV7-8 and TRBJ1-1, the complete variable domain is GAGVSQSPRYKVAKRGQDVALRCDPISGHVSLFWYQQALGQGPEFLTYFQNEAQLDKSGLPSDRFFAERPEGSVSTLKIQRTQQEDSAVYLCASSFSQNTEAFFGQGTRLTVV.

The V and J genes are TRBV5-5 and TRBJ1-3; the D is unclear. CDR1 SGHKS and CDR2 YYEKEE come from the germline V gene (reference sequence). There are 14 residues in the CDR3. Trimming pared 2 bases from V and 0 bases from J, leaving 6 bases between. CDR3 DNA sequence: TGTGCCAGCAGCTTTCGAAGCTCTGGAAACACCATATATTTT. Translating it yields CASSFRSSGNTIYF.

This clone was found many times. A much larger clone differs by one base, so this may be a read error. The same CDR3 can be traced to other DNA sequences in this sample. CDR3 in DNA: TGTGCCAGCAGCCCCGTAAGCCCCTACGAGCAGTACTTC. It encodes CASSPVSPYEQYF. This rearrangement joins TRBV12-3 or TRBV12-4 to TRBJ2-7; D unclear. The CDR3 length is 13 residues. The ends were cut back, 6 bases at V and 2 bases at J, with 11 bases in the middle.